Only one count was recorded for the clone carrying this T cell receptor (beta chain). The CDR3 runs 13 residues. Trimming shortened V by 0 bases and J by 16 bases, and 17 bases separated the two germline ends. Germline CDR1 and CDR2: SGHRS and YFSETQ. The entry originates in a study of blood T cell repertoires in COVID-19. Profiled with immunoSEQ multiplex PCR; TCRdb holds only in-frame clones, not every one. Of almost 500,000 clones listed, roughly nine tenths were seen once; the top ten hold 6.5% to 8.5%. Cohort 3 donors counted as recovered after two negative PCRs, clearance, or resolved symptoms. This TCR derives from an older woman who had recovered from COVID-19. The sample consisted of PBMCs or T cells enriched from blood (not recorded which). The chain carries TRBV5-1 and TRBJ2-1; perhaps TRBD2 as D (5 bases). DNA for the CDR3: TGCGCCAGCAGCTTGGGTCCAAACAATGAGGGATTCTTC. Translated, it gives CASSLGPNNEGFF.